This T cell receptor beta chain was obtained from a study of T cell responses to AZD1222 COVID-19 vaccine. V lost 3 bases to trimming and J lost 6 bases; unmatched junction nucleotides: 4. The CDR3 has 12 amino acids. The germline V gene encodes CDR1 GTSNPN and CDR2 SVGIG (reference sequence). Study results and caveats: Clonal diversity may have been underestimated, and the donors were mostly white British, with more females than males. Targets within unmutated variant regions were reportedly found for nearly half of spike-specific TCRs.

Assay: immunoSEQ multiplex PCR; the TCRdb copy retains only in-frame clones and omits some. The sample consists of over 80,000 clones, 80% to 90% of them appearing once. This clone was recorded a few times. What it recognizes is unknown. The sample consisted of peripheral blood, taken on day 0 of AZD1222 vaccination. The V gene is TRBV30, the J gene TRBJ2-7, with 8 bases lining up with TRBD2. The TCR was taken from an adult in good health. CDR3 coding DNA: TGTGCCTGGAGGGCCGGGAGGGGCGAGCAGTACTTC. Translating gives CAWRAGRGEQYF.